A selection of T cell receptor beta chains follows, all from one sample in a study of control samples from healthy donors and cancer patients. Clones were sequenced by immunoSEQ multiplex PCR, and TCRdb holds only the in-frame ones, with some missing. The profile covers approximately 170,000 clones, with 85% to 95% appearing a single time and more than 1.3% taken by the ten largest. Material for sequencing was blood. The receptors were gathered from a man aged 25-45 years in good health. Both conserved end residues are part of each CDR3. A D gene is named only where the DNA matches it firmly. The size entry is marked missing in some rows and otherwise reads once, few, many or a size class.

V gene	clone size	J gene	D gene	CDR3 length	CDR3 DNA	CDR3 protein
TRBV5-6	-	TRBJ2-1	TRBD1	15	TGTGCCAGCAGCCAGGACAGGATCCCTGTTCGGGAGCAGTTCTTC	CASSQDRIPVREQFF
TRBV9	-	TRBJ2-7	TRBD1	15	TGTGCCAGCAGCGGACAGGGGGACCCCTCCTACGAGCAGTACTTC	CASSGQGDPSYEQYF
TRBV5-1	-	TRBJ1-1	-	15	TGCGCCAGCAGCTTGATGCCCTCTGAAAACACTGAAGCTTTCTTT	CASSLMPSENTEAFF
TRBV19	-	TRBJ2-7	TRBD1	14	TGTGCCAGTAGCCCCGGGACAGGGATTTACGAGCAGTACTTC	CASSPGTGIYEQYF
TRBV5-8	-	TRBJ1-1	-	15	TGTGCCAGCAGCTTCATGCCCGTGGGAAACACTGAAGCTTTCTTT	CASSFMPVGNTEAFF
TRBV15	-	TRBJ2-7	-	12	TGTGCCACCAGCAGAGACAATTACGAGCAGTACTTC	CATSRDNYEQYF
TRBV11-2	-	TRBJ2-7	TRBD1	17	TGTGCCAGCAGCTCCTTACAGGGGGTCCGAAACTCCTACGAGCAGTACTTC	CASSSLQGVRNSYEQYF
TRBV19	-	TRBJ1-4	-	15	TGTGCCAGTACTTACACGGTGGGAAATCGGGAAAAACTGTTTTTT	CASTYTVGNREKLFF
TRBV10-3	-	TRBJ1-3	-	15	TGTGCCATCAGTGAATGGGAGTCCTCTGGAAACACCATATATTTT	CAISEWESSGNTIYF
TRBV25-1	-	TRBJ1-2	-	13	TGTGCCACTAAGGGGGAGAGGGTTTATGGCTACACCTTC	CATKGERVYGYTF
TRBV6-1	-	TRBJ1-4	-	15	TGTGCCAGCAGTGAAGTCACCTCAACTAATGAAAAACTGTTTTTT	CASSEVTSTNEKLFF
TRBV19	-	TRBJ1-2	TRBD1	14	TGTGCCAGTAGCCCATCAGGGGGGGCCAATGGCTACACCTTC	CASSPSGGANGYTF
TRBV6-5	once	TRBJ1-2	TRBD1	14	TGTGCCAGCAGTTACTCGACAGGGGGCTATGGCTACACCTTC	CASSYSTGGYGYTF
TRBV4-3	-	TRBJ2-1	TRBD1	15	TGCGCCAGCAGCCTTTCGGGACAGGGGAATGGTGAGCAGTTCTTC	CASSLSGQGNGEQFF
TRBV7-2	-	TRBJ2-7	-	14	TGTGCCAGCAGCTTAGCGAAGGGTGGGTACGAGCAGTACTTC	CASSLAKGGYEQYF
TRBV9	-	TRBJ2-3	TRBD1	15	TGTGCCAGCAGCCCCCAAGGGACAGGGACAGATACGCAGTATTTT	CASSPQGTGTDTQYF